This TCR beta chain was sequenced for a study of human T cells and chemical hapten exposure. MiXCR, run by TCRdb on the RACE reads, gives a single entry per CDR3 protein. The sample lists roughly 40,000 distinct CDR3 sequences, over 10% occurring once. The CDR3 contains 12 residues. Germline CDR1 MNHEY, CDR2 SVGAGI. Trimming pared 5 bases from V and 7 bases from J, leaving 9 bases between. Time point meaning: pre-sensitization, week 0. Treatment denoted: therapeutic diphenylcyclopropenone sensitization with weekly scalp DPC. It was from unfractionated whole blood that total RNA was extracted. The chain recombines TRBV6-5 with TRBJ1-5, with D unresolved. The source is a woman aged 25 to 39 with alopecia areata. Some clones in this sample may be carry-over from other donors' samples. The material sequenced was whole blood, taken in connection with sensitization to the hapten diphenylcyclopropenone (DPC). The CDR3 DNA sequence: TGTGCCAGCAGTCCTAGCGGACAGCCCCAGCATTTT. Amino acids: CASSPSGQPQHF.